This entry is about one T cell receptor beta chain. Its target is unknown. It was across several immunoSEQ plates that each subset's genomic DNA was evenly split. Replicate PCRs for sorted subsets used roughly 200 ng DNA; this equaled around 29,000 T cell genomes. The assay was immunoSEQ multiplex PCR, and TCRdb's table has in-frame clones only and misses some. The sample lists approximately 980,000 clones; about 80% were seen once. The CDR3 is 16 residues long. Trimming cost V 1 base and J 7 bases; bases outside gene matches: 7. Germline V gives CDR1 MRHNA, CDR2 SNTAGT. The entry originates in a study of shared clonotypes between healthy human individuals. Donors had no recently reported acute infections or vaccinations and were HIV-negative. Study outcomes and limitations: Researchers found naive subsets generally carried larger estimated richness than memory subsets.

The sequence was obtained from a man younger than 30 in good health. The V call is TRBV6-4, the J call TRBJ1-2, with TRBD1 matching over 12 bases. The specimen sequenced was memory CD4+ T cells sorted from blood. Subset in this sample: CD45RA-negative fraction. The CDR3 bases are TGTGCCAGCAGTGACTTGCCGGGACAGGGGGCTATTGGCTACACCTTC. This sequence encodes CASSDLPGQGAIGYTF.